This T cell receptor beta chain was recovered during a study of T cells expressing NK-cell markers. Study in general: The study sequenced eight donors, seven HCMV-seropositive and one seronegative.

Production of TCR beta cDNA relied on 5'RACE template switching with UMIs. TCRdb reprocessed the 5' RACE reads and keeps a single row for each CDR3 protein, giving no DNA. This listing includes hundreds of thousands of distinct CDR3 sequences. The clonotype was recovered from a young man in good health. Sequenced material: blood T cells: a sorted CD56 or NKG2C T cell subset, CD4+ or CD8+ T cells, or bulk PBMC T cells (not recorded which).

This chain's CDR3 is CASSQANLASGSSDTQYF. V usage is TRBV3-1 and J usage is TRBJ2-3; TCRdb names TRBD2, which stays unverified in the absence of DNA. The CDR3 is 18 residues long. Germline values: CDR1 LGHDT, CDR2 YNNKEL (reference sequence).